Detailed here is one T cell receptor (beta chain). The antigen it recognizes is unknown. Base qualities are missing; no much larger clone stands one base away. TCRbeta CDR3 regions were amplified from genomic DNA using the immunoSEQ Assay, a bias-controlled multiplex PCR. The authors processed their data as follows. Within the assay, amplification of reference gene primers was used to estimate how many nucleated cells each sample contained. To quantify the absolute abundance of each unique TCRbeta CDR3 rearrangement, sequence reads were collapsed and filtered. Productive Simpson clonality was computed per sample as the square root of Simpson's diversity index over productive rearrangements. TCRdb re-hosts the immuneACCESS table, in-frame sequences only. Its copies lack some clones; in the studies checked, an unresolved V gene accounts for under half of them, and the cause for the rest is not known. V, J and clone size were drawn from that table, and D and trimming were deduced from the DNA. This sample gives about 520,000 clones in total; 70% to 90% of them show up just once. The ten largest clones add up to about 3% of the sample.

This sample was included in a study of blood T cell repertoires in COVID-19 (dated by TCRdb to 2019 to 2021). General notes on the study: Samples from collaborators originated in the United States, Italy and Spain and spanned both the acute and convalescent phases of COVID-19. The repertoires were made available in a free public database intended to serve as a resource for research on the immune response to SARS-CoV-2. Sample metadata almost always included a de-identified subject ID, COVID-19 status, age in years and sex. The samples were drawn from the first 160 participants of the ongoing ImmuneRACE study and from some 1,300 subjects provided by 6 global collaborators. The material from the prospective study consisted of cDNA or gDNA derived from T cells, B-cell-depleted T cells, or PBMCs. Subjects who had been exposed to COVID-19, were actively infected with it, or had recovered from it provided the deeply sampled blood TCRbeta repertoires that made up the dataset. Where HLA class I and class II types were available, the types were taken from metadata supplied by the sample provider, not from assay-based typing.

The CDR3 holds 15 amino acids from the cysteine to the phenylalanine. Only the CDR3 part of the read is kept: 45 bases, read in frame from the first base. From a lookup of the germline V gene, CDR1 and CDR2 are SGHRS and YFSETQ. Trimming removed 0 bases from V and 2 bases from J, leaving 11 bases between the germline ends. Each collaborating institution followed its own protocols to collect whole blood in K2EDTA tubes. For TCRbeta analysis, collaborators shipped samples as frozen whole blood, isolated PBMCs, or DNA extracted from either of those sample types. Results and caveats for the whole study, not just this receptor: The quantity of clinical and demographic metadata differed by source and by participant and was supplied without curation.

Sequencing was performed on peripheral blood. The chain uses TRBV5-1 and TRBJ2-5; TRBD2 is perhaps the D gene, given 5 matching bases. The receptor was derived from a human donor in a cohort sampled during active COVID-19. The DNA sequence reads TGCGCCAGCAGCTTGGAGCGGCCGGAACAAGAGACCCAGTACTTC. Its coded protein is CASSLERPEQETQYF.